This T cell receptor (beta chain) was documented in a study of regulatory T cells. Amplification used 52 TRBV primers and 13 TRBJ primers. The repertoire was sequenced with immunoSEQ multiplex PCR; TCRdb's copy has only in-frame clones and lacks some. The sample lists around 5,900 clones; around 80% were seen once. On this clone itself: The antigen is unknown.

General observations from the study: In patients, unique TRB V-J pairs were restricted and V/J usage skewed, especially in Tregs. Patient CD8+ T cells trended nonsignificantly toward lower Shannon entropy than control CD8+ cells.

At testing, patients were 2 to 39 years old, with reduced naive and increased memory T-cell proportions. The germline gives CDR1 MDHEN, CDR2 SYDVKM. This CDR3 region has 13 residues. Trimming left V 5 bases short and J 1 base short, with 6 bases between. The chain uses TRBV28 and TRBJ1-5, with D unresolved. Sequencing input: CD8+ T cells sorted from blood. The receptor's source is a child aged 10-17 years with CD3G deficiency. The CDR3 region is CASSLTSNQPQHF. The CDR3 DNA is TGTGCCAGCAGTCTAACCAGCAATCAGCCCCAGCATTTT.